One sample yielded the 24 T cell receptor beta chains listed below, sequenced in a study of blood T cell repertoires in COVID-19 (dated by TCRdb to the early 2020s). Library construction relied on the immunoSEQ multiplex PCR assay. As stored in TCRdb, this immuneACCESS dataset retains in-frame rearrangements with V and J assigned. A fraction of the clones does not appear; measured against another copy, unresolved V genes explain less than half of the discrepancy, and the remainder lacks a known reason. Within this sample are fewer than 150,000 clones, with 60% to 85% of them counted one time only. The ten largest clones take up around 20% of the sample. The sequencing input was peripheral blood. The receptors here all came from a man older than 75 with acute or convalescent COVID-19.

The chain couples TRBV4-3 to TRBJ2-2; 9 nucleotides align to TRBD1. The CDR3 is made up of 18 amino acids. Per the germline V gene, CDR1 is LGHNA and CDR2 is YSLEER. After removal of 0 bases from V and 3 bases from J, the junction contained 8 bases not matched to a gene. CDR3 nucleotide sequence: TGCGCCAGCAGCCAAGATCGTGTCGGACAGGGGTACACCGGGGAGCTGTTTTTT. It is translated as CASSQDRVGQGYTGELFF.

CDR3: CSVYMSGTGGGYTF. CDR3 DNA sequence: TGCAGCGTCTACATGTCCGGGACAGGGGGCGGCTACACCTTC. The chain has TRBV29-1 and TRBJ1-2; TRBD1 aligns across 12 bases. V dropped 6 bases and J dropped 8; count of bases not matched to a gene: 10. From germline, CDR1 is SQVTM and CDR2 ANQGSEA. The CDR3 length is 14 residues.

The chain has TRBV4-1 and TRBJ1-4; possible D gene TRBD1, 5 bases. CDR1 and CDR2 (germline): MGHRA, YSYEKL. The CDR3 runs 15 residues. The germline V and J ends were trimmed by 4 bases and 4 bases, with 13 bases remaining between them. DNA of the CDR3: TGCGCCAGCAGCCCCGCGGCGGGGGGTAATGAAAAACTGTTTTTT. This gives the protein CASSPAAGGNEKLFF.

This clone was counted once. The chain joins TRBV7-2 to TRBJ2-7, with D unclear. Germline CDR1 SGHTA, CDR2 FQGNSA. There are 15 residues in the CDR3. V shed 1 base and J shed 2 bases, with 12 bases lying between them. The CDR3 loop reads CASSLGFGLTYEQYF. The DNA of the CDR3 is TGTGCCAGCAGCTTAGGTTTCGGTCTGACCTACGAGCAGTACTTC.

The CDR3 sequence: CASIFLGTGGNDSPLHF. The DNA for the CDR3 is TGTGCCAGCATCTTTCTCGGGACAGGGGGCAACGATTCACCCCTCCACTTT. V gene TRBV7-3 combines with J gene TRBJ1-6; TRBD1 matches 12 bases. CDR1 SGHTA and CDR2 FQGTGA come from the germline V gene. The CDR3 totals 17 residues. V lost 7 bases and J lost 8; bases outside the gene matches: 12. The full variable domain, in which reference TRBV7-3 and TRBJ1-6 provide the parts outside the CDR3, is GAGVSQTPSNKVTEKGKYVELRCDPISGHTALYWYRQSLGQGPEFLIYFQGTGAADDSGLPNDRFFAVRPEGSVSTLKIQRTERGDSAVYLCASIFLGTGGNDSPLHFGNGTRLTVT.

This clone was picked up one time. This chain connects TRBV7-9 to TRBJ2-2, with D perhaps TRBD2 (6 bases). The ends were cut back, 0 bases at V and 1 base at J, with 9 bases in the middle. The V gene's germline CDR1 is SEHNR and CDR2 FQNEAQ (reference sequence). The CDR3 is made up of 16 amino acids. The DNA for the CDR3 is TGTGCCAGCAGCTTAGCGACGGGACTGAACACCGGGGAGCTGTTTTTT. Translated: CASSLATGLNTGELFF.

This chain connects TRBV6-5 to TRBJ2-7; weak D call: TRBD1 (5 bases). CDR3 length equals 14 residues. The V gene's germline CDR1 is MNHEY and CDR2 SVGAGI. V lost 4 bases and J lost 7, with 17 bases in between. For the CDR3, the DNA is TGTGCCAGCAGTTGGACCCTCACCAGGGCTGAGCAGTACTTC. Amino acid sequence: CASSWTLTRAEQYF.

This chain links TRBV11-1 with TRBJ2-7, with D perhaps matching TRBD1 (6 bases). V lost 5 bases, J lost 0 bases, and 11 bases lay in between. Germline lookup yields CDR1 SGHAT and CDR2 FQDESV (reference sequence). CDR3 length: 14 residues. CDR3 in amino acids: CASSIGQSSYEQYF. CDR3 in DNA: TGTGCCAGCAGCATCGGACAGAGCTCCTACGAGCAGTACTTC.

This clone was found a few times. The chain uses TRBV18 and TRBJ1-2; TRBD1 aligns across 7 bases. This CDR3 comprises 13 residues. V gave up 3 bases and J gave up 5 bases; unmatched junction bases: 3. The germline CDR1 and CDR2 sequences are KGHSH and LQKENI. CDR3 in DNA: TGTGCCAGCTCACCCGACAGGGAATATGGCTACACCTTC. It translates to CASSPDREYGYTF.

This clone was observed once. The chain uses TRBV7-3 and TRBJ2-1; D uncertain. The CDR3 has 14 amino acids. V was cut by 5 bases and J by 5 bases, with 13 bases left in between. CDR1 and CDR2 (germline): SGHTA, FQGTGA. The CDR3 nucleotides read TGTGCCAGCAGCCCTCGAACCGCGCACAATGAGCAGTTCTTC. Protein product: CASSPRTAHNEQFF.

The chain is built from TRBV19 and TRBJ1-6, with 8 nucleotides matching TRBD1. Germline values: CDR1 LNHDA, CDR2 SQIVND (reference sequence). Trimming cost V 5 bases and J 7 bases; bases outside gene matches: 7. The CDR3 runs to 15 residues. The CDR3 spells CASSAPGQVNSPLHF. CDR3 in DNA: TGTGCCAGTAGTGCGCCGGGACAGGTAAATTCACCCCTCCACTTT.

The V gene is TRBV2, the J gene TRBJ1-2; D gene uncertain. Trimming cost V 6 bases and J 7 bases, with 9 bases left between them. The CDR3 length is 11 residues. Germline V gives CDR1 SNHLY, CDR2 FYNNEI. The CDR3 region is CASREIRGYTF. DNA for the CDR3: TGTGCCAGCAGAGAGATACGTGGCTACACCTTC.

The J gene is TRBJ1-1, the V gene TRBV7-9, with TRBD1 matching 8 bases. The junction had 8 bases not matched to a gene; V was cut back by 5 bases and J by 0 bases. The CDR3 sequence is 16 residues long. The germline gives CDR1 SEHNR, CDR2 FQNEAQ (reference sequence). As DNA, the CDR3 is TGTGCCAGCAGCCCATGGACAGGGTCTATGAACACTGAAGCTTTCTTT. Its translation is CASSPWTGSMNTEAFF.

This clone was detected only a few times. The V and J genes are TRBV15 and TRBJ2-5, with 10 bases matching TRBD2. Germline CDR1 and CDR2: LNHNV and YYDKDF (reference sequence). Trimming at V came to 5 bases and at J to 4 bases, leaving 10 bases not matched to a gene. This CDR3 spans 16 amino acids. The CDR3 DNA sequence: TGTGCCACCAGCTGGGCCGCTAGCGGGGGTGGAGAGACCCAGTACTTC. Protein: CATSWAASGGGETQYF.

CDR3: CASSLMSGENTGELFF. The DNA of the CDR3 is TGTGCCAGCAGCTTAATGAGCGGGGAAAACACCGGGGAGCTGTTTTTT. The chain links TRBV7-6 to TRBJ2-2; 7 positions match TRBD2. V shed 2 bases, J shed 2 bases, and the junction held 5 bases outside the gene matches. Germline CDR1 is SGHVS and CDR2 is FNYEAQ. The CDR3 consists of 16 residues. Supplemented by reference TRBV7-6 and TRBJ2-2, the full variable domain reads GAGVSQSPRYKVTKRGQDVALRCDPISGHVSLYWYRQALGQGPEFLTYFNYEAQQDKSGLPNDRFSAERPEGSISTLTIQRTEQRDSAMYRCASSLMSGENTGELFFGEGSRLTVL.

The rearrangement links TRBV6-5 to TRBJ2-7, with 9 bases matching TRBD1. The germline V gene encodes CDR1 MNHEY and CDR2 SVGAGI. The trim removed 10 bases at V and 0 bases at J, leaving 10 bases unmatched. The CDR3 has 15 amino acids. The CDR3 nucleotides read TGTGCCACAGGGACAACGGACAGGGGCTCCTACGAGCAGTACTTC. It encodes CATGTTDRGSYEQYF.

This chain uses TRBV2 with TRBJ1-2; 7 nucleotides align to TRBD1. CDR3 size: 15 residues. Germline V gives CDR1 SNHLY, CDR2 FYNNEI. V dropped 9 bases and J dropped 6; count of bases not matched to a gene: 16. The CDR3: CASHPPGTVQNGYTF. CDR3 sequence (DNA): TGTGCCAGTCACCCTCCCGGGACAGTCCAAAATGGCTACACCTTC.

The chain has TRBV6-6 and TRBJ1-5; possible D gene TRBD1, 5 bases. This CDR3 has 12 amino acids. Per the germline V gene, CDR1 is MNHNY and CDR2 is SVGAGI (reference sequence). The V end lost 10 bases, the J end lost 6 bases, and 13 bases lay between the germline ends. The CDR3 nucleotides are TGTGCCATTAGCCAGGGTGCTCAGCCCCAGCATTTT. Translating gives CAISQGAQPQHF.

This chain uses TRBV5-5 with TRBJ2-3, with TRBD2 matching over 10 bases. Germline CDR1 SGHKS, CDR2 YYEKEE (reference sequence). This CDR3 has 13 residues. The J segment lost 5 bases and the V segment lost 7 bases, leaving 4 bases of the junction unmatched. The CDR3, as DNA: TGTGCCAGCCAGCGGGGGGGTGGAGATACGCAGTATTTT. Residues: CASQRGGGDTQYF. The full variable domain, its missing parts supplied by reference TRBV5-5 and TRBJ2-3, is DAGVTQSPTHLIKTRGQQVTLRCSPISGHKSVSWYQQVLGQGPQFIFQYYEKEERGRGNFPDRFSARQFPNYSSELNVNALLLGDSALYLCASQRGGGDTQYFGPGTRLTVL.

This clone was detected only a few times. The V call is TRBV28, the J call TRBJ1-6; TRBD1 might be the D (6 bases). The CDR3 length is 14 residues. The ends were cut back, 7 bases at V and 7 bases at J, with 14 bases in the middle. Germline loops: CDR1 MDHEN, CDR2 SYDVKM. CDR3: CASKGAQGNSPLHF. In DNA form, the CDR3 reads TGTGCCAGCAAAGGAGCCCAGGGGAATTCACCCCTCCACTTT.

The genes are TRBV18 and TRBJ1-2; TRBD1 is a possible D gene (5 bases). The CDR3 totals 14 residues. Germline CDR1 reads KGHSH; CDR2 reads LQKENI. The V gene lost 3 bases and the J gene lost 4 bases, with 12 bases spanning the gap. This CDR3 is CASSPNPDSYGYTF. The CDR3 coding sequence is TGTGCCAGCTCACCTAATCCCGACAGCTATGGCTACACCTTC.

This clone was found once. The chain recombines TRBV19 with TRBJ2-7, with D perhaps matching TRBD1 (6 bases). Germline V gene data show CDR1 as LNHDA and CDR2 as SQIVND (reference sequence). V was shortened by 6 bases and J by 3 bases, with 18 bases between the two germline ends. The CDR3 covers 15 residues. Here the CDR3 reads CASSPTKTGRYEQYF. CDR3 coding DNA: TGTGCCAGTAGCCCCACTAAGACAGGACGCTACGAGCAGTACTTC.

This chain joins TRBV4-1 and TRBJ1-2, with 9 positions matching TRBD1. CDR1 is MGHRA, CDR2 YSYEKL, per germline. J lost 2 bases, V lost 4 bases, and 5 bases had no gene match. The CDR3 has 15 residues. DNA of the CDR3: TGCGCCAGCAGCCTCCGGGACAGGGACAACTATGGCTACACCTTC. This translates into CASSLRDRDNYGYTF.

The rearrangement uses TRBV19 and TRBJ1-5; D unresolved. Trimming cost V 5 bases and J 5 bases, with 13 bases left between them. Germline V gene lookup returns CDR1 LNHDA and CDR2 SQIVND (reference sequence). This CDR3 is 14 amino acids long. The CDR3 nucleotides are TGTGCCAGTAGTCCCTTACGGGTAGATCAGCCCCAGCATTTT. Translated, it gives CASSPLRVDQPQHF.